This paragraph reports one T cell receptor beta chain. The entry originates in a study of technical replicates of blood from several donors. The germline V gene encodes CDR1 SGHRS and CDR2 YFSETQ. The CDR3 covers 21 residues. V dropped 2 bases and J dropped 0; count of bases not matched to a gene: 19. Here immunoSEQ multiplex PCR was the method, and the copy in TCRdb shows in-frame clones only, minus some. The repertoire holds 55,000 to 75,000 clones, with 91% as singletons. Source material: PBMCs. This TCR derives from a human donor in good health. Some clones in this sample may be carry-over from other donors' samples. The chain is built from TRBV5-1 and TRBJ2-2; 7 bases agree with TRBD1. The CDR3 coding sequence is TGCGCCAGCAGCTTTTCGGGGTGTCGGGGATCGGACAGGTCGAACACCGGGGAGCTGTTTTTT. Amino acid sequence: CASSFSGCRGSDRSNTGELFF.